This T cell receptor beta chain appears in the sequencing data of a study of human T cells and chemical hapten exposure. TCRdb re-called the RACE reads with MiXCR, one entry per CDR3 protein. The data show tens of thousands of distinct CDR3 sequences, 9.5% to 15% seen once. The sample's time point: pre-sensitization, week 0. Treatment meaning: therapeutic diphenylcyclopropenone sensitization with weekly scalp DPC. The CDR3 covers 18 residues. The J segment lost 1 base and the V segment lost 7 bases, leaving 13 bases of the junction unmatched. Germline loops: CDR1 SEHNR, CDR2 FQNEAQ (reference sequence).

This specimen was whole blood, taken in connection with sensitization to the hapten diphenylcyclopropenone (DPC). The receptor was derived from a woman in her 30s with alopecia areata. Some clones in this sample may be carry-over from other donors' samples. The V and J genes are TRBV7-9 and TRBJ2-1, with TRBD2 matching 10 bases. CDR3: CASNPAGGPIGSYNEQFF. The CDR3 nucleotides read TGTGCCAGCAACCCAGCGGGAGGGCCAATAGGGTCCTACAATGAGCAGTTCTTC.